This record covers a single T cell receptor (beta chain). Its antigen is currently unknown. Germline is not matched at one junction end, which may reflect a read error. This sample is drawn from a study of tumor-infiltrating lymphocytes in primary liver carcinoma. For the study at large: Each of the growths was stage T1-T3 N0M0, extending about 4 to 10 cm across.

Using a constant-region primer together with ProtoScript II reverse transcriptase, TCR beta cDNA was made from 450 to 600 ng of total RNA. Slightly modified ARM-PCR, run as three nested multiplex PCR rounds, produced the TCR beta libraries. Amplification in the first two PCR rounds was performed using TRBV1-TRBV30 forward primers and a C-beta reverse primer for approximately 10 cycles each. Via MiXCR, TCRdb re-called the multiplex PCR reads, giving one row per CDR3 protein. The sample holds approximately 88,000 distinct CDR3 sequences; 55% to 75% are singletons and the top ten take more than 25%. Study findings and constraints: Tumor region pairs shared more overlap than did tumor-adjacent and tumor-blood pairs. Top-250-clone fractions were significantly higher in tumors than in blood (p = 0.039).

Germline V gene data show CDR1 as MNHNS and CDR2 as SASEGT. This CDR3 has 15 amino acids. Co-extraction of both nucleic acids (RNA and DNA) used roughly 18-34 mg of unsorted bulk tissue. The sequenced sample consisted of tumor-adjacent normal liver tissue. This rearrangement joins TRBV6-1 to TRBJ1-5; D assignment may be TRBD1 or TRBD2 (6 bases each). The J call may not be correct, given that the DNA end is closer to TRBJ2-3. The sequence was collected from a man in his forties or fifties with primary liver carcinoma and hepatitis B virus infection. The CDR3 bases are TGTGCCAACAGTGAACGGGGGCTTGGCAATCAGCCCCAGTATTTT. It specifies CANSERGLGNQPQYF.